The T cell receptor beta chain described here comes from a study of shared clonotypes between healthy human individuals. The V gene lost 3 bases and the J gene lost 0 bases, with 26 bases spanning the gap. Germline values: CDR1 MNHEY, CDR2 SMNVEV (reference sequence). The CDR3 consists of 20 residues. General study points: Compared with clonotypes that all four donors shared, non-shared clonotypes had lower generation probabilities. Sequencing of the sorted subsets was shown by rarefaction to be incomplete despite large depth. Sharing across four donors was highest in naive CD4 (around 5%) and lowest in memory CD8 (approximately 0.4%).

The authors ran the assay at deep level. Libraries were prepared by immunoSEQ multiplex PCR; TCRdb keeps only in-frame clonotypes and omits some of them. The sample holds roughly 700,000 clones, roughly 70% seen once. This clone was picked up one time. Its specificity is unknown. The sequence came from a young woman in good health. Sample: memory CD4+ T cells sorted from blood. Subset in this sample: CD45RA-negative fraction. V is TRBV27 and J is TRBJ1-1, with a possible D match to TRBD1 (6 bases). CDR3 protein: CASSFLGKSGHLVLNTEAFF. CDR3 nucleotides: TGTGCCAGCAGTTTTTTGGGGAAATCGGGACACCTCGTCTTGAACACTGAAGCTTTCTTT.